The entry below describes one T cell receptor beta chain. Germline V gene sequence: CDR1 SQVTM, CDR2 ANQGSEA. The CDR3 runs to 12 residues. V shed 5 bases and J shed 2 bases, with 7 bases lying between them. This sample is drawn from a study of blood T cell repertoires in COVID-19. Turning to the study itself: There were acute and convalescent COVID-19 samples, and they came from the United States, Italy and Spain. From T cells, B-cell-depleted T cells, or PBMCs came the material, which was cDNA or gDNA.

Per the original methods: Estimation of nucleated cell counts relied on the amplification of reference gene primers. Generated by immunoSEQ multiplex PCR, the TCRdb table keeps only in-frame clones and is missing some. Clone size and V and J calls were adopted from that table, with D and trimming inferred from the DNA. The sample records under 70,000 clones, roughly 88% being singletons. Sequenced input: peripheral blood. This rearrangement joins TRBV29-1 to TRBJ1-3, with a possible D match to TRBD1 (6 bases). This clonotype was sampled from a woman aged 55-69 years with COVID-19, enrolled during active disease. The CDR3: CSVTGTGNTIYF. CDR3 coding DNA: TGCAGCGTTACAGGGACTGGAAACACCATATATTTT.